The 20 T cell receptor beta chains below all came from one sample that was sequenced in a study of blood T cells in healthy people across ages. Primers used in a second PCR of about 7 to 12 cycles were a sample-barcoded 5' primer and a J-beta primer mix. TCRdb reprocessed the 5' RACE reads with MiXCR, giving one entry per CDR3 protein. Of about a million distinct CDR3 sequences listed, roughly half are singletons. Sequencing was carried out using blood. The receptors come from a woman aged 55-69 years in good health.

This clonotype was observed a few times. CDR3 amino acids: CASINAGTGSGYTF. CDR3 nucleotide sequence: TGTGCCAGCATTAATGCCGGGACAGGGAGTGGCTACACCTTC. This chain joins TRBV12-3 or TRBV12-4 and TRBJ1-2; 9 bases agree with TRBD1. J lost 7 bases, V lost 7 bases, and 10 bases had no gene match. This CDR3 is 14 amino acids long.

The CDR3 region has the DNA TGTGCCAGCAGTTTCCCGATAGCAATGAACACTGAAGCTTTCTTT. Protein product: CASSFPIAMNTEAFF. The chain recombines TRBV28 with TRBJ1-1; D call uncertain. The CDR3 is 15 amino acids. Germline V gives CDR1 MDHEN, CDR2 SYDVKM. Trimming left V 3 bases short and J 0 bases short, with 11 bases between.

This rearrangement joins TRBV20-1 to TRBJ1-5; 9 bases fit TRBD1. The CDR3 length is 13 residues. Germline V lookup: CDR1 DFQATT, CDR2 SNEGSKA (reference sequence). The ends lost 6 bases at V and 7 bases at J; junction bases unmatched: 7. The CDR3 loop reads CSARQGDLQPQHF. CDR3 nucleotide sequence: TGCAGTGCAAGACAGGGGGACTTACAGCCCCAGCATTTT.

The chain recombines TRBV7-2 with TRBJ2-2, with D maybe TRBD2 (5 bases). The V end lost 1 base, the J end lost 7 bases, and 13 bases lay between the germline ends. The CDR3 runs to 15 residues. CDR1 and CDR2 from the germline V gene are SGHTA and FQGNSA. The chain's CDR3 is CASSLVTGSGGELFF. The CDR3 nucleotides read TGTGCCAGCAGCTTAGTGACGGGATCGGGCGGGGAGCTGTTTTTT.

This chain joins TRBV29-1 and TRBJ1-1; 9 bases agree with TRBD1. V gave up 6 bases and J gave up 10 bases; unmatched junction bases: 9. Germline CDR1 is SQVTM and CDR2 is ANQGSEA. The CDR3 runs to 12 residues. CDR3 bases: TGCAGCGTAGATGGACAGGGGATTGGAGCTTTCTTT. The encoded protein is CSVDGQGIGAFF. The whole variable domain, filled in from reference TRBV29-1 and TRBJ1-1, reads SAVISQKPSRDICQRGTSLTIQCQVDSQVTMMFWYRQQPGQSLTLIATANQGSEATYESGFVIDKFPISRPNLTFSTLTVSNMSPEDSSIYLCSVDGQGIGAFFGQGTRLTVV.

The chain has TRBV6-5 and TRBJ1-2; no firm D call. CDR1 and CDR2 (germline): MNHEY, SVGAGI. The CDR3 totals 13 residues. Trimming took off 4 bases at V and 4 bases at J, with 10 bases between the two ends. The DNA for the CDR3 is TGTGCCAGCAGTTCCAGAGAAATCTATGGCTACACCTTC. Translating gives CASSSREIYGYTF.

This clonotype occurred a few times. The CDR3: CASSLPHSGYNYEQYF. CDR3 DNA: TGCGCCAGCAGCCTGCCCCATAGCGGATATAACTACGAGCAGTACTTC. V gene TRBV5-1 combines with J gene TRBJ2-7; D is perhaps TRBD2 (6 bases). V lost 4 bases to trimming and J lost 3 bases, with 20 bases between them. Germline CDR1 is SGHRS and CDR2 is YFSETQ. This CDR3 spans 16 amino acids.

The chain joins TRBV7-6 to TRBJ2-5, with 10 bases matching TRBD2. The CDR3 totals 14 residues. CDR1 and CDR2 (germline): SGHVS, FNYEAQ. V dropped 4 bases and J dropped 5; count of bases not matched to a gene: 4. The CDR3 reads CASSSQTSGETQYF. The CDR3 DNA follows: TGTGCCAGCAGCTCCCAGACTAGCGGGGAGACCCAGTACTTC. Using reference TRBV7-6 and TRBJ2-5 for the parts outside the CDR3, the full variable domain is GAGVSQSPRYKVTKRGQDVALRCDPISGHVSLYWYRQALGQGPEFLTYFNYEAQQDKSGLPNDRFSAERPEGSISTLTIQRTEQRDSAMYRCASSSQTSGETQYFGPGTRLLVL.

This clonotype came up a few times. This chain joins TRBV29-1 and TRBJ2-1; D is undetermined. CDR3 length equals 12 residues. Germline V lookup: CDR1 SQVTM, CDR2 ANQGSEA. The V and J ends lost 4 bases and 6 bases respectively, with 10 bases between them. CDR3 nucleotides: TGCAGCGTTGGTCCCACCCGCAATGAGCAGTTCTTC. It specifies CSVGPTRNEQFF.

In its sample, this clonotype was seen a few times. The chain has TRBV15 and TRBJ2-7, with a tentative D call TRBD2 (5 bases). This CDR3 region has 12 residues. The ends were cut back, 8 bases at V and 4 bases at J, with 12 bases in the middle. Germline assignment: CDR1 LNHNV and CDR2 YYDKDF (reference sequence). The CDR3 bases are TGTGCCACCGAGAGCGGAAGGTACGAGCAGTACTTC. Amino acids: CATESGRYEQYF. Full variable domain (rest looked up from reference TRBV15 and TRBJ2-7): DAMVIQNPRYQVTQFGKPVTLSCSQTLNHNVMYWYQQKSSQAPKLLFHYYDKDFNNEADTPDNFQSRRPNTSFCFLDIRSPGLGDTAMYLCATESGRYEQYFGPGTRLTVT.

This clonotype was counted once. This chain uses TRBV20-1 with TRBJ2-7, with 14 bases lining up with TRBD2. Germline CDR1 and CDR2: DFQATT and SNEGSKA (reference sequence). The CDR3 is made up of 16 amino acids. The trim removed 5 bases at V and 7 bases at J, leaving 13 bases unmatched. In DNA, the CDR3 is TGCAGTGCTCCGACTAGCGGGAGGGCCATGGACAATGAGCAGTACTTC. It translates to CSAPTSGRAMDNEQYF.

The chain carries TRBV5-1 and TRBJ2-7, with D possibly being TRBD1 (5 bases). The CDR3 contains 13 residues. Germline-derived CDR1 and CDR2 are SGHRS and YFSETQ. Trimming took 3 bases from V and 2 from J, leaving 9 bases between them. The CDR3 DNA follows: TGCGCCAGCAGCTACAGGAATCCCTACGAGCAGTACTTC. Protein sequence: CASSYRNPYEQYF.

The chain couples TRBV12-3 or TRBV12-4 to TRBJ2-4, with D perhaps TRBD1 or TRBD2 (5 bases each). V was clipped by 5 bases and J by 4 bases, with 12 bases between them. This CDR3 is 14 amino acids long. The CDR3 coding sequence is TGTGCCAGCAGTCCCGGGACCGTTAAAAACATTCAGTACTTC. This encodes CASSPGTVKNIQYF.

The chain uses TRBV5-6 and TRBJ2-2; weak D call: TRBD1 (6 bases). Trimming took off 2 bases at V and 2 bases at J, with 13 bases between the two ends. The CDR3 runs to 16 residues. Germline V gives CDR1 SGHDT, CDR2 YYEEEE. Written as DNA, the CDR3 is TGTGCCAGCAGCTTTTTCGGGACACAAAACACCGGGGAGCTGTTTTTT. Protein sequence: CASSFFGTQNTGELFF. The entire variable domain, with the rest obtained from reference TRBV5-6 and TRBJ2-2, is as follows: DAGVTQSPTHLIKTRGQQVTLRCSPKSGHDTVSWYQQALGQGPQFIFQYYEEEERQRGNFPDRFSGHQFPNYSSELNVNALLLGDSALYLCASSFFGTQNTGELFFGEGSRLTVL.

A few counts support this clonotype. This chain joins TRBV5-1 and TRBJ2-2; unclear D gene. Germline loops: CDR1 SGHRS, CDR2 YFSETQ. V was shortened by 1 base and J by 1 base, with 11 bases between the two germline ends. This CDR3 spans 16 amino acids. CDR3 DNA sequence: TGCGCCAGCAGCTTGACACACTCACTGAACACCGGGGAGCTGTTTTTT. This translates into CASSLTHSLNTGELFF.

This chain connects TRBV18 to TRBJ2-7; D unresolved. Looked up from germline, CDR1 is KGHSH and CDR2 is LQKENI. Trimming removed 3 bases from V and 7 bases from J, with 10 bases in between. This CDR3 region has 12 residues. The DNA of the CDR3 is TGTGCCAGCTCACCCGGTCTCCAAGAGCAGTACTTC. It codes for CASSPGLQEQYF.

This clonotype was detected only once. The chain has TRBV15 and TRBJ2-5; 7 bases are shared with TRBD1. This CDR3 contains 14 residues. Germline assignment: CDR1 LNHNV and CDR2 YYDKDF (reference sequence). V was clipped by 3 bases and J by 11 bases; unmatched bases: 12. As DNA, the CDR3 is TGTGCCACCAGCAGGACAGGGTACTCCTCGGAGCAGTACTTC. This translates into CATSRTGYSSEQYF. Complete variable domain (other parts from reference TRBV15 and TRBJ2-5): DAMVIQNPRYQVTQFGKPVTLSCSQTLNHNVMYWYQQKSSQAPKLLFHYYDKDFNNEADTPDNFQSRRPNTSFCFLDIRSPGLGDTAMYLCATSRTGYSSEQYFGPGTRLLVL.

A word on this clonotype: A much larger clone differs by one base, so this may be a read error. This chain joins TRBV6-6 and TRBJ1-6, with a tentative D call TRBD1 (5 bases). Germline values: CDR1 MNHNY, CDR2 SVGAGI (reference sequence). CDR3 length: 16 amino acids. The germline V and J ends were trimmed by 5 bases and 6 bases, with 17 bases remaining between them. In nucleotides, the CDR3 is TGTGCCAGCAGTCCGAACCCCGGGACGGTTAATTCACCCCTCCACTTT. It translates to CASSPNPGTVNSPLHF.

This clonotype is a singleton in its sample. The rearrangement joins TRBV20-1 to TRBJ2-3; tentatively, D is TRBD1 (6 bases). V was clipped by 7 bases and J by 0 bases, with 23 bases between them. This CDR3 comprises 17 residues. CDR1 DFQATT and CDR2 SNEGSKA come from the germline V gene (reference sequence). CDR3 loop: CSGKPYAGEGSTDTQYF. The CDR3, as DNA: TGCAGTGGCAAGCCTTATGCAGGGGAAGGGAGCACAGATACGCAGTATTTT.

This clonotype showed up just a few times. This chain connects TRBV5-1 to TRBJ2-1, with D perhaps TRBD1 (6 bases). Trimming removed 4 bases at V and 8 bases at J, with 13 bases between. The germline V gene encodes CDR1 SGHRS and CDR2 YFSETQ. This CDR3 region has 13 residues. The CDR3 nucleotides read TGCGCCAGCAGCCGACAGGAAGCCCATGAGCAGTTCTTC. It codes for CASSRQEAHEQFF.